A single sample gave rise to the 19 T cell receptor beta chains below, sequenced in a study of graft-versus-host responses after intestinal transplantation. Method: immunoSEQ multiplex PCR; TCRdb's copy keeps in-frame clones and lacks some. The sample lists about 10,000 clones; approximately 89% were seen once. Source: PBMCs, taken roughly 43 days after intestinal transplant. The receptors come from a human patient who received an intestinal transplant, so some T cells may come from the graft donor.

The chain has TRBV11-3 and TRBJ2-1; D gene uncertain. This CDR3 comprises 15 residues. CDR1 SGHNT and CDR2 YENEEA come from the germline V gene. V was cut by 2 bases and J by 0 bases, with 8 bases left in between. CDR3 loop: CASSLRPSSYNEQFF. CDR3 coding DNA: TGTGCCAGCAGCTTACGCCCGAGCTCCTACAATGAGCAGTTCTTC.

The rearrangement joins TRBV19 to TRBJ2-3; 12 positions match TRBD2. Germline loops: CDR1 LNHDA, CDR2 SQIVND (reference sequence). J was trimmed by 1 base and V by 4 bases; bases with no gene match: 3. CDR3 length: 16 amino acids. This chain's CDR3 is CASSSRLAGGTDTQYF. The CDR3 DNA is TGTGCCAGTAGTAGCCGACTAGCGGGAGGCACAGATACGCAGTATTTT. Variable domain in full (rest from reference TRBV19 and TRBJ2-3): DGGITQSPKYLFRKEGQNVTLSCEQNLNHDAMYWYRQDPGQGLRLIYYSQIVNDFQKGDIAEGYSVSREKKESFPLTVTSAQKNPTAFYLCASSSRLAGGTDTQYFGPGTRLTVL.

V usage is TRBV6-1 and J usage is TRBJ2-2; possibly TRBD2 for D (5 bases). CDR3 size: 12 residues. Germline V CDR1 and CDR2: MNHNS, SASEGT. V gave up 0 bases and J gave up 10 bases, with 6 bases separating them. This chain's CDR3 is CASSEARVELFF. Here the CDR3 DNA reads TGTGCCAGCAGTGAAGCGAGGGTGGAGCTGTTTTTT.

The CDR3 DNA sequence: TGCGCCAGCAGCCAGCGAGGGGGCTCTGAAAAACTGTTTTTT. Amino acid sequence: CASSQRGGSEKLFF. The chain uses TRBV4-1 and TRBJ1-4; 7 positions agree with TRBD1. The germline gives CDR1 MGHRA, CDR2 YSYEKL. Unmatched junction bases numbered 5, after V lost 3 bases and J lost 7 bases. This CDR3 spans 14 amino acids.

The chain carries TRBV6-5 and TRBJ2-2, with 7 bases lining up with TRBD2. The length of the CDR3 is 14 residues. Trimming took 8 bases from V and 2 from J; bases not matched to a gene: 5. The germline V gene has CDR1 MNHEY and CDR2 SVGAGI. The CDR3 nucleotides are TGTGCCAGCGAGGCGGGGGATAACACCGGGGAGCTGTTTTTT. It yields the protein CASEAGDNTGELFF.

V gene TRBV15 combines with J gene TRBJ2-3; possibly TRBD2 for D (5 bases). Trimming shortened V by 6 bases and J by 0 bases, and 7 bases separated the two germline ends. There are 13 residues in the CDR3. Germline V CDR1 and CDR2: LNHNV, YYDKDF (reference sequence). CDR3 protein: CATRAGSTDTQYF. The CDR3, as DNA: TGTGCCACCAGGGCGGGCAGCACAGATACGCAGTATTTT.

The rearrangement uses TRBV15 and TRBJ2-5; D uncertain. The CDR3 contains 14 residues. Germline V lookup: CDR1 LNHNV, CDR2 YYDKDF (reference sequence). V gave up 9 bases and J gave up 5 bases, with 19 bases separating them. DNA of the CDR3: TGTGCCACTCTCGTTACCACGGACCCCGAGACCCAGTACTTC. Protein sequence: CATLVTTDPETQYF.

The chain has TRBV15 and TRBJ2-7; TRBD2 agrees at 7 bases. V was clipped by 5 bases and J by 1 base; unmatched bases: 5. Germline lookup yields CDR1 LNHNV and CDR2 YYDKDF (reference sequence). The CDR3 loop spans 14 amino acids. The CDR3 loop is CATSPSGGSYEQYF. The CDR3 region has the DNA TGTGCCACCAGCCCCTCGGGAGGATCCTACGAGCAGTACTTC.

The chain carries TRBV9 and TRBJ2-6; D unresolved. The CDR3 is 16 amino acids. Germline-derived CDR1 and CDR2 are SGDLS and YYNGEE. Between the trimmed V and J ends, which lost 2 bases and 4 bases, there was a span of 13 bases. The CDR3 loop is CASSVPIGAGANVLTF. The CDR3, as DNA: TGTGCCAGCAGCGTGCCTATTGGTGCCGGGGCCAACGTCCTGACTTTC.

J is TRBJ1-4 and V is TRBV2, with TRBD1 matching 8 bases. V lost 3 bases, J lost 11 bases, and 8 bases stayed unmatched. Germline CDR1 and CDR2: SNHLY and FYNNEI. The CDR3 covers 14 residues. CDR3 coding DNA: TGTGCCAGCAGTGACGGGACAGGACAACGCAAACTGTTTTTT. This encodes CASSDGTGQRKLFF.

This clone was counted only a few times. V gene TRBV28 combines with J gene TRBJ2-7; maybe TRBD2 (7 bases). The V end lost 5 bases, the J end lost 0 bases, and 20 bases lay between the germline ends. Per germline, CDR1 MDHEN and CDR2 SYDVKM. The CDR3 loop spans 17 amino acids. The CDR3 region is CASSLDVGGQGSYEQYF. The CDR3 coding sequence is TGTGCCAGCAGTCTAGACGTCGGGGGGCAAGGCTCCTACGAGCAGTACTTC.

This clone was seen just once. The rearrangement uses TRBV5-1 and TRBJ1-2; D not resolved. CDR3 length: 12 amino acids. V lost 0 bases to trimming and J lost 8 bases, with 8 bases between them. From germline, CDR1 is SGHRS and CDR2 YFSETQ. The DNA for the CDR3 is TGCGCCAGCAGCTTGGCGGGAAACGGCTACACCTTC. It translates to CASSLAGNGYTF. Combining the CDR3 with reference TRBV5-1 and TRBJ1-2 gives the whole variable domain KAGVTQTPRYLIKTRGQQVTLSCSPISGHRSVSWYQQTPGQGLQFLFEYFSETQRNKGNFPGRFSGRQFSNSRSEMNVSTLELGDSALYLCASSLAGNGYTFGSGTRLTVV.

The chain carries TRBV7-9 and TRBJ2-1, with 11 bases that match TRBD2. Per the germline V gene, CDR1 is SEHNR and CDR2 is FQNEAQ (reference sequence). The CDR3 extends over 17 amino acids. Germline trimming cut 2 bases from V and 3 bases from J; bases unmatched to any gene: 6. The CDR3 spells CASSLIAGGWIYNEQFF. In DNA, the CDR3 is TGTGCCAGCAGCTTAATAGCGGGAGGGTGGATCTACAATGAGCAGTTCTTC.

The chain recombines TRBV10-1 with TRBJ2-1; D remains unclear. Germline V lookup: CDR1 WNHNN, CDR2 SYGVQD (reference sequence). Trimming shortened V by 0 bases and J by 1 base, and 13 bases separated the two germline ends. The CDR3 runs to 17 residues. The CDR3 DNA follows: TGCGCCAGCAGTGAGTCGGGTGCTGACACATCCTACAATGAGCAGTTCTTC. Its translation: CASSESGADTSYNEQFF.

The genes are TRBV27 and TRBJ2-1; D ambiguous. CDR1 MNHEY and CDR2 SMNVEV come from the germline V gene (reference sequence). This CDR3 region has 13 residues. V was pared by 5 bases and J by 5 bases, with 10 bases between. The CDR3 DNA follows: TGTGCCAGCAGTAGGGTCCTAGACAATGAGCAGTTCTTC. This translates into CASSRVLDNEQFF.

V and J are TRBV7-9 and TRBJ2-1, with 9 bases that match TRBD2. CDR3 length: 18 amino acids. The junction had 15 bases not matched to a gene; V was cut back by 3 bases and J by 6 bases. Germline CDR1 reads SEHNR; CDR2 reads FQNEAQ (reference sequence). The CDR3 coding sequence is TGTGCCAGCAGCTTTAGTCCGACAGGGCGGGAGGGCCCCAATGAGCAGTTCTTC. The encoded protein is CASSFSPTGREGPNEQFF. Together with reference TRBV7-9 and TRBJ2-1, the CDR3 gives the full variable domain: DTGVSQNPRHKITKRGQNVTFRCDPISEHNRLYWYRQTLGQGPEFLTYFQNEAQLEKSRLLSDRFSAERPKGSFSTLEIQRTEQGDSAMYLCASSFSPTGREGPNEQFFGPGTRLTVL.

This clone was picked up a small number of times. The chain recombines TRBV5-6 with TRBJ1-1; no firm D call. Germline V CDR1 and CDR2: SGHDT, YYEEEE. The CDR3 is made up of 14 amino acids. V was pared by 3 bases and J by 4 bases, with 13 bases between. The DNA for the CDR3 is TGTGCCAGCAGCTATGGGGATGCAGGCACTGAAGCTTTCTTT. Translating it yields CASSYGDAGTEAFF.

This chain connects TRBV9 to TRBJ1-2, with D tentatively TRBD1 (5 bases). Germline CDR1 and CDR2: SGDLS and YYNGEE. The CDR3 is made up of 14 amino acids. V lost 2 bases, J lost 4 bases, and 12 bases lay in between. DNA for the CDR3: TGTGCCAGCAGCGTTGGGGGACTGAGCTATGGCTACACCTTC. Translating gives CASSVGGLSYGYTF.

J is TRBJ2-1 and V is TRBV6-5; TRBD2 matches at 8 bases. Losses at the gene ends were 4 bases for V and 2 bases for J; bases not matched to a gene: 4. The CDR3 loop spans 15 amino acids. Germline assignment: CDR1 MNHEY and CDR2 SVGAGI. The CDR3 bases are TGTGCCAGCAGTTCGTCGGGACTAGCCTACAATGAGCAGTTCTTC. Protein product: CASSSSGLAYNEQFF.